This TCR beta chain originates from a study of PD-L1 blockade in urothelial cancer. Germline V gives CDR1 MNHNY, CDR2 SVGAGI (reference sequence). The J segment lost 0 bases and the V segment lost 2 bases, leaving 4 bases of the junction unmatched. The CDR3 sequence is 16 residues long. Data came from immunoSEQ multiplex PCR; TCRdb stores just in-frame clones and leaves some out. The sample records fewer than 50,000 clones, nearly 90% being singletons. The source of this sequence is a man aged 60 to 69 with urothelial cancer. This sample comprised PBMCs, obtained around atezolizumab (anti-PD-L1) treatment. The chain uses TRBV6-6 and TRBJ1-3; 7 bases are a match to TRBD1. The CDR3 nucleotides read TGTGCCAGCAGTTACGAGGGACAGCTCTCTGGAAACACCATATATTTT. Its translation: CASSYEGQLSGNTIYF.